What follows is one T cell receptor (beta chain) and its context. What this receptor recognizes is not known. The input lacks base qualities; no much larger clone sits a single base away. What the treatment or condition label conveys for this sample: in vitro stimulation with specific CMV peptide epitopes to enrich CMV-specific T cells. The sample originates from a study of T cell repertoires in cytomegalovirus infection (dated by TCRdb to between 2019 and 2020). Concerning the study at large: The peptide stimulations were aimed at well-studied HLA-B-restricted epitopes as well as recently identified HLA-C-restricted CMV epitopes, whose presentation resists viral immunomodulation. Donor HLA type was relevant to the analysis, because carriage of CMV infection together with the matching HLA type was indicated by public TCR beta signatures. General findings and caveats noted by the study authors: Cumulative frequency of public TCR beta family members discriminated carriers of CMV infection plus the relevant HLA type in this cohort and an independent roughly 340-donor cohort. The ex vivo response was dominated by HLA-C-restricted CMV-specific TCR beta clonotypes, which also provided the single most frequent clonotype in two of eight donors.

From the germline V gene (reference sequence), CDR1 is LNHDA and CDR2 is SQIVND. V loses 3 bases, J loses 7 bases, and the germline ends lie 6 bases apart. The CDR3, cysteine through phenylalanine, is 12 amino acids long. Kept here is only the CDR3 DNA, which spans 36 bases and is read in frame from base 1. The run used an Illumina HiSeq 1500. Clones were called with MiXCR by TCRdb after fastp trimmed the public reads at Q25, and only in-frame beta chains were retained. Each entry is one CDR3 protein sequence, shown with its most common DNA and genes. This sample has about 890,000 distinct CDR3 sequences in its table, and about 33% of those were observed once. The top ten clonotypes cover 13% of the sample.

Recombination linked TRBV19 to TRBJ1-4; the D gene lacks a confident call. Sequenced here: cultured CD8+ T cells from PBMCs, sampled from culture after CMV antigen stimulation. The sequence came from a human donor in good health (CMV status not recorded). Some clones in this sample may be carry-over from other donors' samples. CDR3 region: CASSILGEKLFF. The nucleotide sequence reads as follows: TGTGCCAGTAGTATTCTCGGTGAAAAACTGTTTTTT.